The entry below describes one T cell receptor (beta chain). TCRdb keeps only in-frame clones here, not all; method: immunoSEQ multiplex PCR. The sample contains a few hundred thousand clones, about 88% of which appear only once. These data are taken from a study of blood T cell repertoires in COVID-19. Per germline, CDR1 SGHRS and CDR2 YFSETQ. V lost 1 base, J lost 8 bases, and 5 bases stayed unmatched. The CDR3 is 14 amino acids. The TCR originated in a woman aged 55-70 years with COVID-19, enrolled during active disease. The sequenced sample was peripheral blood. J is TRBJ1-4 and V is TRBV5-1, with 7 bases matching TRBD1. CDR3 DNA: TGCGCCAGCAGCTTGCGGGACAGTGGCGAAAAACTGTTTTTT. Protein product: CASSLRDSGEKLFF.